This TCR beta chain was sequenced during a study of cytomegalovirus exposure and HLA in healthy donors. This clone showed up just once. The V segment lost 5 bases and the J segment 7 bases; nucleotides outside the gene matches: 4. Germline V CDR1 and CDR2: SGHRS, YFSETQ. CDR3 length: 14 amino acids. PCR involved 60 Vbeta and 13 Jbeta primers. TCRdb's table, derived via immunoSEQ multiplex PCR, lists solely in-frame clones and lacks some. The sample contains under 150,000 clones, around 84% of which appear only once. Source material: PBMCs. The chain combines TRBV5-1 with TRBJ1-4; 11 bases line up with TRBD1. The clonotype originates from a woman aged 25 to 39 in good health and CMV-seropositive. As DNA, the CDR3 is TGCGCCAGCAGATCCGGGACAGGGGGTGAAAAACTGTTTTTT. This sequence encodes CASRSGTGGEKLFF.